The T cell receptor (beta chain) under discussion was sequenced for a study of PD-1 blockade in mismatch repair-deficient tumors. General observations from the study: Rapid post-treatment expansion, then contraction, generally preceding radiologic response, marked tumor-resident clones.

CDR1 SGDLS and CDR2 YYNGEE come from the germline V gene. CDR3 length equals 17 residues. Trimming took 0 bases from V and 6 from J; bases not matched to a gene: 9. Profiling relied on immunoSEQ multiplex PCR, and the TCRdb table lists in-frame clones only, not all of them. The sample lists about 100,000 clones; 82% were seen once. With regard to this clone: The antigen remains unidentified.

PCR or immunohistochemistry showed mismatch repair deficiency in every enrolled patient. A few pembrolizumab responders had their TCRs sequenced. Here the sequenced sample was peripheral blood, taken less than 37 weeks after starting pembrolizumab. The chain has TRBV9 and TRBJ2-1, with 10 bases aligning to TRBD2. The sequence derives from an adult with mismatch repair-deficient cancer. CDR3 DNA sequence: TGTGCCAGCAGCGTAGCTGAAGGCCTAGCGGGAGTCAATGAGCAGTTCTTC. This codes for CASSVAEGLAGVNEQFF.